This T cell receptor (beta chain) came from a study of blood T cell repertoires in COVID-19. Study at large: Researchers got acute and convalescent COVID-19 samples from the United States, Italy and Spain. From T cells, B-cell-depleted T cells, or PBMCs came the material, which was cDNA or gDNA.

Per the authors' pipeline: Cell counts per sample came from amplifying reference gene primers. Some clones are missing from TCRdb's copy, which holds only in-frame ones; the method was immunoSEQ multiplex PCR. The V and J calls and the clone size are those of that table, but D and trimming were determined from the DNA. The sample shows 300,000 to 350,000 clones, about 90% of them seen only once. This TCR derives from a man between 18 and 35 years old with active or convalescent COVID-19. Input material: peripheral blood.

The CDR3 reads CASSELGGNDEQYF. The CDR3 region has the DNA TGCGCCAGCAGTGAACTAGGGGGCAACGACGAGCAGTACTTC. The V and J genes are TRBV10-1 and TRBJ2-7, with 7 bases that match TRBD1. The V and J ends lost 3 bases and 5 bases, in that order; junction bases with no gene match: 7. The CDR3 is made up of 14 amino acids. From germline, CDR1 is WNHNN and CDR2 SYGVQD (reference sequence).